A selection of T cell receptor beta chains follows, all from one sample in a study of blood T cells in healthy people across ages. TCRdb reprocessed the 5' RACE reads with MiXCR, giving one entry per CDR3 protein. The table shows about a million distinct CDR3 sequences, with approximately 50% occurring only once. The specimen was blood. The receptor source for this set is a woman aged 55 to 70 in good health. Each CDR3 is given with its conserved first and last residue. D genes are given only for firm matches. A row's size may be missing; if present it is once, few, many or a size class.

D gene	clone size	J gene	V gene	CDR3 protein	CDR3 DNA
TRBD1	-	TRBJ1-4	TRBV28	CASSTIPGQVGGLFF	TGTGCCAGCAGTACTATCCCGGGACAGGTTGGGGGACTGTTTTTT
TRBD1	-	TRBJ1-5	TRBV6-2/TRBV6-3	CASSADSGTGGREPQHF	TGTGCCAGCAGTGCAGACTCCGGGACAGGGGGTAGGGAGCCCCAGCATTTT
-	-	TRBJ1-5	TRBV28	CASSTYPQNQPQHF	TGTGCCAGCAGTACCTACCCCCAGAATCAGCCCCAGCATTTT
-	once	TRBJ1-2	TRBV7-8	CASRGGNVANYGYTF	TGTGCCAGCAGGGGGGGGAATGTAGCTAACTATGGCTACACCTTC
TRBD2	-	TRBJ2-1	TRBV29-1	CSVSTSGTYNEQFF	TGCAGCGTTTCGACTAGCGGGACCTACAATGAGCAGTTCTTC
-	many	TRBJ1-1	TRBV12-3/TRBV12-4	CASSFLEGNRLNTEAFF	TGTGCCAGCAGTTTCCTGGAAGGGAACCGTTTGAACACTGAAGCTTTCTTT
TRBD2	few	TRBJ2-5	TRBV9	CASSVGTSGSAQYF	TGTGCCAGCAGCGTAGGGACTAGCGGGAGCGCCCAGTACTTC
-	-	TRBJ2-5	TRBV28	CASSLTRGGETQYF	TGTGCCAGCAGTTTAACAAGGGGAGGAGAGACCCAGTACTTC
-	few	TRBJ2-7	TRBV20-1	CSAREGTLSYEQYF	TGCAGTGCTAGAGAGGGGACTTTAAGCTACGAGCAGTACTTC
TRBD2	-	TRBJ2-1	TRBV7-9	CTSSLAMGTSGSNEQFF	TGTACCAGCAGCTTAGCGATGGGGACTAGCGGGAGTAATGAGCAGTTCTTC
-	-	TRBJ2-5	TRBV2	CASSIPGEETQYF	TGTGCCAGCAGCATACCAGGGGAAGAGACCCAGTACTTC
TRBD1	-	TRBJ1-5	TRBV5-5	CASSPVPGQGKDQPQHF	TGTGCCAGCAGCCCCGTGCCGGGACAGGGGAAAGACCAGCCCCAGCATTTT
-	-	TRBJ2-3	TRBV27	CASITRGLSTDTQYF	TGTGCCAGCATAACACGGGGCCTTAGCACAGATACGCAGTATTTT
-	-	TRBJ2-7	TRBV3-1	CASSLYRDPSYEQYF	TGTGCCAGCAGCTTATACCGGGACCCCTCCTACGAGCAGTACTTC
-	many	TRBJ2-5	TRBV28	CASSLPVQETQYF	TGTGCCAGCAGTTTGCCCGTACAAGAGACCCAGTACTTC
TRBD2	-	TRBJ2-1	TRBV5-1	CASSRYGLALSSYNEQFF	TGCGCCAGCAGCCGGTACGGACTAGCGTTGAGCTCCTACAATGAGCAGTTCTTC
-	few	TRBJ2-5	TRBV6-5	CASSPVVSQETQYF	TGTGCCAGCAGCCCCGTAGTCAGTCAAGAGACCCAGTACTTC
-	few	TRBJ2-1	TRBV6-2/TRBV6-3	CASQGTIAEQFF	TGTGCCAGCCAGGGGACTATTGCTGAGCAGTTCTTC
TRBD1	-	TRBJ1-1	TRBV29-1	CSVNPGQGLNTEAFF	TGCAGCGTTAACCCGGGACAGGGGTTGAACACTGAAGCTTTCTTT
-	few	TRBJ2-7	TRBV12-3/TRBV12-4	CASSLEGWNEQYF	TGTGCCAGCAGTTTAGAGGGTTGGAACGAGCAGTACTTC
TRBD2	-	TRBJ2-5	TRBV6-5	CASSGLADRGEQYF	TGTGCCAGCAGTGGACTAGCGGACCGGGGGGAGCAGTACTTC
TRBD2	once	TRBJ2-7	TRBV20-1	CSAPWAGGPYEQYF	TGCAGTGCTCCCTGGGCGGGAGGTCCCTACGAGCAGTACTTC
-	few	TRBJ1-2	TRBV18	CASSLGRASYGYTF	TGTGCCAGCTCCCTCGGGAGGGCAAGCTATGGCTACACCTTC
-	once	TRBJ2-5	TRBV10-2	CASTIRYQETQYF	TGCGCCAGCACCATCAGATACCAAGAGACCCAGTACTTC